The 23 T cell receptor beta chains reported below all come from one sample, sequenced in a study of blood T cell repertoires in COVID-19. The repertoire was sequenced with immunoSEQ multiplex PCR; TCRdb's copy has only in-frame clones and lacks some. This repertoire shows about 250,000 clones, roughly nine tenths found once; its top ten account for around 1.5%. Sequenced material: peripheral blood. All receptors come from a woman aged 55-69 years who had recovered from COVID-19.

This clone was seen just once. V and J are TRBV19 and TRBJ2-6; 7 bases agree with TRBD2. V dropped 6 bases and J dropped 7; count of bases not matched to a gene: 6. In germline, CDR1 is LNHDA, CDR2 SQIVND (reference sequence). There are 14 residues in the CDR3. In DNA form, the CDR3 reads TGTGCCAGTAGGGGGGGGTCTTCCGCCAACGTCCTGACTTTC. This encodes CASRGGSSANVLTF. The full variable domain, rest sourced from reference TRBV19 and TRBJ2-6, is DGGITQSPKYLFRKEGQNVTLSCEQNLNHDAMYWYRQDPGQGLRLIYYSQIVNDFQKGDIAEGYSVSREKKESFPLTVTSAQKNPTAFYLCASRGGSSANVLTFGAGSRLTVL.

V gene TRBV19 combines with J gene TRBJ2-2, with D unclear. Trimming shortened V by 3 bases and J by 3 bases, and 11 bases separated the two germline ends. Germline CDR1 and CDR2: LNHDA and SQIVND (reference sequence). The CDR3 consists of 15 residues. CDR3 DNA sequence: TGTGCCAGTAGTATTCGAAGACAACACACCGGGGAGCTGTTTTTT. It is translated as CASSIRRQHTGELFF.

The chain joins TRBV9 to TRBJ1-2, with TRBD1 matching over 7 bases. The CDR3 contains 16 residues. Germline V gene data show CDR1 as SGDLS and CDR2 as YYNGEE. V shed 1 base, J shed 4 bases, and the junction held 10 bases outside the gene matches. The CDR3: CASSVQDRNVGYGYTF. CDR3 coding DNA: TGTGCCAGCAGCGTACAGGACAGGAATGTTGGCTATGGCTACACCTTC.

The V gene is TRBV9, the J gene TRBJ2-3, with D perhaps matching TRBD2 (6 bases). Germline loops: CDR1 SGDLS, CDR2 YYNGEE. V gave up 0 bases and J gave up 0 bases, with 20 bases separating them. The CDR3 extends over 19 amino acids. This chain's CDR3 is CASSVGEGSRGTSTDTQYF. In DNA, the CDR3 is TGTGCCAGCAGCGTAGGCGAGGGGTCCCGGGGGACTAGCACAGATACGCAGTATTTT.

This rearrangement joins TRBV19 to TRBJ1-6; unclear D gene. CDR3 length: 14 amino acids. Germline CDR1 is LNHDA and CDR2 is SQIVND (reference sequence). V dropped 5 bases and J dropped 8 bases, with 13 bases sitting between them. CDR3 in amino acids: CASSRLGSDSPLHF. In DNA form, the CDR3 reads TGTGCCAGTAGTCGGTTAGGGAGTGATTCACCCCTCCACTTT.

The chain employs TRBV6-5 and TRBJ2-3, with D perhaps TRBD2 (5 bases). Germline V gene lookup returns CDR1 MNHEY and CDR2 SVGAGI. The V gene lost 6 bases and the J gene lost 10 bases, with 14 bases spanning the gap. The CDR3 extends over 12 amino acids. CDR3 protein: CASSDVARPQYF. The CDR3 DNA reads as TGTGCCAGCAGCGATGTAGCGCGTCCGCAGTATTTT.

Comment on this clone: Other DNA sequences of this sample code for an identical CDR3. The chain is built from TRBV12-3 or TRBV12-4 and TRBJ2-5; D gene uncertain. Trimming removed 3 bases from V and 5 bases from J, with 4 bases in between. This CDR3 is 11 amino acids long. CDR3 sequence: CASSFLETQYF. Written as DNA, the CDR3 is TGTGCCAGCAGTTTTCTTGAGACCCAGTACTTC.

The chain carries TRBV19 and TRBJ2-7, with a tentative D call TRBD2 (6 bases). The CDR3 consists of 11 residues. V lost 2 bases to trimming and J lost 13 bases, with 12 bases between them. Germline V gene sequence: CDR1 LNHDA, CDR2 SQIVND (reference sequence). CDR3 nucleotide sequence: TGTGCCAGTAGTATATCGGGAGCGCTCTACTTC. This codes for CASSISGALYF.

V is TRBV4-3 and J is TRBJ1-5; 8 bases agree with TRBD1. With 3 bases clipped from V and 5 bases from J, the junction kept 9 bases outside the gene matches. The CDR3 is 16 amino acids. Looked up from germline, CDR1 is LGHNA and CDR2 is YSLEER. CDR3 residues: CASSQEPGGMDQPQHF. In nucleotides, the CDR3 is TGCGCCAGCAGCCAGGAACCAGGGGGCATGGATCAGCCCCAGCATTTT.

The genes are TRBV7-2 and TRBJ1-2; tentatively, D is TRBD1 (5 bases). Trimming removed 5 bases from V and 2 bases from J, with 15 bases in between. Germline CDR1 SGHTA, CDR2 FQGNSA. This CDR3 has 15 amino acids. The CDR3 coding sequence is TGTGCCAGCAGCCCGGCGATGGGGCCCAACTATGGCTACACCTTC. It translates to CASSPAMGPNYGYTF.

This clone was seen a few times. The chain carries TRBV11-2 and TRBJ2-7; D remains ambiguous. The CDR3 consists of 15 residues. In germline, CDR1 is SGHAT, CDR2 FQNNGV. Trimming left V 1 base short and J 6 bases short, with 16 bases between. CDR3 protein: CASSLGLAQTGEQYF. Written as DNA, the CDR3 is TGTGCCAGCAGCTTAGGACTCGCCCAGACGGGCGAGCAGTACTTC.

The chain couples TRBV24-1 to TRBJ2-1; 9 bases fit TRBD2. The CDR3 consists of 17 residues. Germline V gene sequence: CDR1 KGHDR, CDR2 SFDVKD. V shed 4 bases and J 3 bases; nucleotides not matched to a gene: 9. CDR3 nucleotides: TGTGCCACCAGTGACTCCGGGACTAGCCATCTCTACAATGAGCAGTTCTTC. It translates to CATSDSGTSHLYNEQFF.

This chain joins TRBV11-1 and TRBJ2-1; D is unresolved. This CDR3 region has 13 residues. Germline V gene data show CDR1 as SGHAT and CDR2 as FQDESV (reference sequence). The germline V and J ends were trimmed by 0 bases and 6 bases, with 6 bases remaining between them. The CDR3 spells CASSLAAANEQFF. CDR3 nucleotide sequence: TGTGCCAGCAGCTTAGCGGCCGCCAATGAGCAGTTCTTC.

CDR3 region: CASSELPGGLSNTQYF. CDR3 DNA: TGTGCCAGCAGTGAATTACCGGGGGGGCTTTCTAATACGCAGTATTTT. The chain uses TRBV2 and TRBJ2-3, with 8 bases aligning to TRBD2. The CDR3 runs to 16 residues. Per the germline V gene, CDR1 is SNHLY and CDR2 is FYNNEI. The trim removed 2 bases at V and 7 bases at J, leaving 11 bases unmatched.

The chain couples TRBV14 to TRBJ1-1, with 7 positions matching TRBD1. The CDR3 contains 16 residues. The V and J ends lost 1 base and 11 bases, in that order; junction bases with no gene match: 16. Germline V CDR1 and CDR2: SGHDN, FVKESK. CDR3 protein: CASSQVVLGGASRAFF. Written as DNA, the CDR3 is TGTGCCAGCAGCCAAGTAGTTTTAGGGGGCGCGAGTCGGGCTTTCTTT.

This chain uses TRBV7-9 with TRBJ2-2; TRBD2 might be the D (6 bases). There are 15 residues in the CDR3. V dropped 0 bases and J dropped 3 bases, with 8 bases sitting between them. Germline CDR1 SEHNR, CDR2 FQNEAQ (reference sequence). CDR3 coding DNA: TGTGCCAGCAGCTTAGCCCAGCGGGACACCGGGGAGCTGTTTTTT. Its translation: CASSLAQRDTGELFF.

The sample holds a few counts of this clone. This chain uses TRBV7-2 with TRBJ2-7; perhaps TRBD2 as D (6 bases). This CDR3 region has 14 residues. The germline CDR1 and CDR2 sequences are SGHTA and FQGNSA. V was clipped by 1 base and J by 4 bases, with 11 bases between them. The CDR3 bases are TGTGCCAGCAGCTTAGGGACGGGGGAGTACGAGCAGTACTTC. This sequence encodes CASSLGTGEYEQYF.

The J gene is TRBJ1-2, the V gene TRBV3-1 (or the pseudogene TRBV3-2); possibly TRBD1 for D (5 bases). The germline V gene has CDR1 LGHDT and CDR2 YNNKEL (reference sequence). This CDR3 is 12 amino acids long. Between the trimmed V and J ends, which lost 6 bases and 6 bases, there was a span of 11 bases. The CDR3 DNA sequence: TGTGCCAGCAGGGGCAGGGAACATGGCTACACCTTC. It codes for CASRGREHGYTF.

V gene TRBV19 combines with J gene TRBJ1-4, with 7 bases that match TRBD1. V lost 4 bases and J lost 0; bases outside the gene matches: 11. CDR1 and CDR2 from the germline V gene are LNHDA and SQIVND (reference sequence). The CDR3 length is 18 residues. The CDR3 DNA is TGTGCCAGTAGTACCTCCGGGACAGCGCATGCAACTAATGAAAAACTGTTTTTT. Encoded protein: CASSTSGTAHATNEKLFF.

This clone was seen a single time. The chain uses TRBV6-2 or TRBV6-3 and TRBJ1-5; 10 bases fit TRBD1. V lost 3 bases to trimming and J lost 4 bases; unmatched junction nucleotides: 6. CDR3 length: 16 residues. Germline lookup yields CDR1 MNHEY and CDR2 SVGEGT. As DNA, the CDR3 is TGTGCCAGCAGTTATTCCGGGACAGGGGTTAATCAGCCCCAGCATTTT. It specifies CASSYSGTGVNQPQHF.

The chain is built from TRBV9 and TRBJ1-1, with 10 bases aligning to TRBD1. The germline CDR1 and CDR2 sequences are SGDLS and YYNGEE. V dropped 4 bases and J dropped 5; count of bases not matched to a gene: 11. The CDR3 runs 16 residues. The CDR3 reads CASSPGTGATSTEAFF. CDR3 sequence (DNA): TGTGCCAGCAGCCCTGGGACAGGGGCGACTTCGACTGAAGCTTTCTTT. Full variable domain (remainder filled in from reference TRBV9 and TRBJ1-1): DSGVTQTPKHLITATGQRVTLRCSPRSGDLSVYWYQQSLDQGLQFLIQYYNGEERAKGNILERFSAQQFPDLHSELNLSSLELGDSALYFCASSPGTGATSTEAFFGQGTRLTVV.

CDR3 sequence: CASTPGGNQETQYF. CDR3 coding DNA: TGCGCCAGCACCCCGGGAGGGAACCAAGAGACCCAGTACTTC. The V call is TRBV5-1, the J call TRBJ2-5, with 8 bases identical to TRBD2. V gave up 6 bases and J gave up 0 bases; unmatched junction bases: 4. The germline gives CDR1 SGHRS, CDR2 YFSETQ. CDR3 length: 14 amino acids.

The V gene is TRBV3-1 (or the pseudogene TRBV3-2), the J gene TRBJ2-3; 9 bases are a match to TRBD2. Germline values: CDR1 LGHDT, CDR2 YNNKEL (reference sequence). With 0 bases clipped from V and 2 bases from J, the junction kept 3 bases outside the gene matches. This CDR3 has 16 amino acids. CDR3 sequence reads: CASSQESSGNTDTQYF. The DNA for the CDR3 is TGTGCCAGCAGCCAAGAGTCTAGCGGGAACACAGATACGCAGTATTTT.